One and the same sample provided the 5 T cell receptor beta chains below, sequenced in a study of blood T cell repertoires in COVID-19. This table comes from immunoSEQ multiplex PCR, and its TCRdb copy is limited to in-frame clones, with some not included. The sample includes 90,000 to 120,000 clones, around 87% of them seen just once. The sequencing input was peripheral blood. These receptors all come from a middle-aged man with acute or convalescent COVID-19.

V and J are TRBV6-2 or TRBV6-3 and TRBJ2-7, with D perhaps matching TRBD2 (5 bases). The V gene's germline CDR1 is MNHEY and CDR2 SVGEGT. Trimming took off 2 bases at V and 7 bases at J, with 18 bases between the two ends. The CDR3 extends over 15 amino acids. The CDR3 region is CASSYPADRPREQYF. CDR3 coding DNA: TGTGCCAGCAGTTACCCAGCGGATCGGCCGCGGGAGCAGTACTTC.

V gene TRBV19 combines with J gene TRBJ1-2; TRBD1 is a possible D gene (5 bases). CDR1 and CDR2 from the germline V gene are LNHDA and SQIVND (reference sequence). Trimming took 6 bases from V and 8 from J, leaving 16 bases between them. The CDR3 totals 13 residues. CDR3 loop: CASRSPTAGGYTF. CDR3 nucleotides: TGTGCCAGTAGATCACCGACAGCGGGGGGCTACACCTTC. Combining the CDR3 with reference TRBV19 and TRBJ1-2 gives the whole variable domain DGGITQSPKYLFRKEGQNVTLSCEQNLNHDAMYWYRQDPGQGLRLIYYSQIVNDFQKGDIAEGYSVSREKKESFPLTVTSAQKNPTAFYLCASRSPTAGGYTFGSGTRLTVV.

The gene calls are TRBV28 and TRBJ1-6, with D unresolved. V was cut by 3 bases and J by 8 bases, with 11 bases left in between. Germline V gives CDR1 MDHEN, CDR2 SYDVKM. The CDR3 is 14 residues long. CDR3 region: CASSFSQDYSPLHF. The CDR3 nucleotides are TGTGCCAGCAGTTTTTCGCAGGATTATTCACCCCTCCACTTT.

The DNA for the CDR3 is TGTGCCAGCAGCCGGGACAGCTTCTCTGGAAACACCATATATTTT. This gives the protein CASSRDSFSGNTIYF. The rearrangement joins TRBV5-4 to TRBJ1-3; TRBD1 matches 7 bases. Trimming cost V 4 bases and J 0 bases; bases outside gene matches: 4. CDR3 length: 15 amino acids. Germline values: CDR1 SGHNT, CDR2 YYREEE (reference sequence). Full variable domain (missing parts from reference TRBV5-4 and TRBJ1-3): ETGVTQSPTHLIKTRGQQVTLRCSSQSGHNTVSWYQQALGQGPQFIFQYYREEENGRGNFPPRFSGLQFPNYSSELNVNALELDDSALYLCASSRDSFSGNTIYFGEGSWLTVV.

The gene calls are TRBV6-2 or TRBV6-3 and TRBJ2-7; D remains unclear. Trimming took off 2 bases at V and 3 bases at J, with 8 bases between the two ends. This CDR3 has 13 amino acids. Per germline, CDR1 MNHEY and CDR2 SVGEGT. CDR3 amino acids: CASSYGKIYEQYF. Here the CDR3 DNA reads TGTGCCAGCAGTTACGGCAAAATCTACGAGCAGTACTTC.